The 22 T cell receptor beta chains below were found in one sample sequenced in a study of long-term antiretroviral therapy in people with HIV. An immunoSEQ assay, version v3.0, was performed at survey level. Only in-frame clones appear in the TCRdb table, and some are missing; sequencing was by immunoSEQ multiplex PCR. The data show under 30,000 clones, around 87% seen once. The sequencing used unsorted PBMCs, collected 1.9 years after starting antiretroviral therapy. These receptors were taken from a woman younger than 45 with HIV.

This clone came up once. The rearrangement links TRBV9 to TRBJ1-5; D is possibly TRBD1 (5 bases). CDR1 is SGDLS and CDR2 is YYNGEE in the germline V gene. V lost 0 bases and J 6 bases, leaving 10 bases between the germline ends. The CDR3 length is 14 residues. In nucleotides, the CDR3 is TGTGCCAGCAGCGTAGGAGTAGGGGTTCAGCCCCAGCATTTT. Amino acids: CASSVGVGVQPQHF.

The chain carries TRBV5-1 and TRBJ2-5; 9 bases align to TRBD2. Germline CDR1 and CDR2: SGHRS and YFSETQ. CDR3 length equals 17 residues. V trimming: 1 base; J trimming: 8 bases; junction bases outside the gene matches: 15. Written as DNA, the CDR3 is TGCGCCAGCAGCTTGAATGGGCTAGCGGGGCCATCGGACACCCAGTACTTC. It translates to CASSLNGLAGPSDTQYF. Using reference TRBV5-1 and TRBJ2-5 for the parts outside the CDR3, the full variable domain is KAGVTQTPRYLIKTRGQQVTLSCSPISGHRSVSWYQQTPGQGLQFLFEYFSETQRNKGNFPGRFSGRQFSNSRSEMNVSTLELGDSALYLCASSLNGLAGPSDTQYFGPGTRLLVL.

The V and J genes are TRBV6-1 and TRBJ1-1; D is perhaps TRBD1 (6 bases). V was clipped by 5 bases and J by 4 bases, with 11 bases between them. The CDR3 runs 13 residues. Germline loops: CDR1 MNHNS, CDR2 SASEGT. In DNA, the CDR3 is TGTGCCAGCAGTCTTACAGGGACCACTGAAGCTTTCTTT. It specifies CASSLTGTTEAFF.

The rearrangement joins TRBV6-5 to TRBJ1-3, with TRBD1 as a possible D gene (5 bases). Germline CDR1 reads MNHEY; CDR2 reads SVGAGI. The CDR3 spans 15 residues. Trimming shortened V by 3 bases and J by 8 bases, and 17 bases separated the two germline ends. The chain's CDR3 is CASSYSAGRGDTIYF. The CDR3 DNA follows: TGTGCCAGCAGTTATTCGGCAGGGCGGGGGGACACCATATATTTT.

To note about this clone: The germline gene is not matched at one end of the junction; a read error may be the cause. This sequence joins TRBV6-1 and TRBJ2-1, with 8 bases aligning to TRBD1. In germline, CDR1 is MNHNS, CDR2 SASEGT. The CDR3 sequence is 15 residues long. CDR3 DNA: TGTGCCAGCAGGGAAGGACAGGGCGGGTACAATGAGCAGTTCTTC. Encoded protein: CASREGQGGYNEQFF.

Here the CDR3 reads CASSDPPGGTVSSGNTIYF. The DNA for the CDR3 is TGTGCCAGCAGCGACCCCCCCGGGGGGACGGTTAGCTCTGGAAACACCATATATTTT. This rearrangement joins TRBV9 to TRBJ1-3; a weak D match, TRBD1 (5 bases). The ends were cut back, 3 bases at V and 0 bases at J, with 22 bases in the middle. The CDR3 contains 19 residues. The germline V gene encodes CDR1 SGDLS and CDR2 YYNGEE.

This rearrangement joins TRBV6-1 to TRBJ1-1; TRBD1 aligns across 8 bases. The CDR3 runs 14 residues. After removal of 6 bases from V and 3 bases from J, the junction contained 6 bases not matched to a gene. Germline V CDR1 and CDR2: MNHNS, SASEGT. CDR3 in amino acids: CASSLTGEHTEAFF. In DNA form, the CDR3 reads TGTGCCAGCAGCCTGACAGGGGAGCACACTGAAGCTTTCTTT.

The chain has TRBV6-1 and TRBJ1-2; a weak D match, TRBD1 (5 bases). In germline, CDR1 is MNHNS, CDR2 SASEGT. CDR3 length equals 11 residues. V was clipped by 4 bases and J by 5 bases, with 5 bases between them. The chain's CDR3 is CASSAGYGYTF. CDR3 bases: TGTGCCAGCAGTGCAGGGTATGGCTACACCTTC.

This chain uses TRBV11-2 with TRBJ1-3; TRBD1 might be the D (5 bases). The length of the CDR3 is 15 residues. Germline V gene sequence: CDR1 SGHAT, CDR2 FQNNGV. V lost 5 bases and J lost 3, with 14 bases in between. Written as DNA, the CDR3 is TGTGCCAGCAGCCCTGCGGGGGGAGGTGGAAACACCATATATTTT. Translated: CASSPAGGGGNTIYF.

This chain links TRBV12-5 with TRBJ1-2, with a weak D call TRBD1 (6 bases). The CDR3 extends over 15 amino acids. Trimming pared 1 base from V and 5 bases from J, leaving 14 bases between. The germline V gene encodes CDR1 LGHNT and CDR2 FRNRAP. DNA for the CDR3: TGTGCTAGTGGTTTGGGATGGGACACGGAATATGGCTACACCTTC. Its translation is CASGLGWDTEYGYTF.

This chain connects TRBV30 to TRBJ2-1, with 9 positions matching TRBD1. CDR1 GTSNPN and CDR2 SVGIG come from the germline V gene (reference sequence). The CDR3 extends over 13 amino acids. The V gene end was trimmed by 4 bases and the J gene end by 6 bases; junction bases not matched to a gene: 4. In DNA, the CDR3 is TGTGCCTGGAAAAGGACAGGGGTCAATGAGCAGTTCTTC. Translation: CAWKRTGVNEQFF.

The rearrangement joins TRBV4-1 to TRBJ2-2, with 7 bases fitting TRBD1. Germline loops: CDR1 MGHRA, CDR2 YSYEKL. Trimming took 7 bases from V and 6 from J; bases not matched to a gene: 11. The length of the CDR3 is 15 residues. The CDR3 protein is CASTFRQGISGELFF. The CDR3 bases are TGCGCCAGCACCTTCCGACAGGGAATCTCCGGGGAGCTGTTTTTT.

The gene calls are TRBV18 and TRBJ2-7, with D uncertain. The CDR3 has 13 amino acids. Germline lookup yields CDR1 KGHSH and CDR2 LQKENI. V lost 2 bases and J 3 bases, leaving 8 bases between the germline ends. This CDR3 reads CASSPNTGYEQYF. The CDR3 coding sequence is TGTGCCAGCTCACCAAATACCGGCTACGAGCAGTACTTC.

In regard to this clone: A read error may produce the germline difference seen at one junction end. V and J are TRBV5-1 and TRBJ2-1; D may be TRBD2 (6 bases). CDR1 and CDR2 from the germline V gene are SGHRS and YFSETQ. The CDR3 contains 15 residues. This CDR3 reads CASSLREASNNEQFF. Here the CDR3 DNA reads TGCGCCAGCAGCTTGAGGGAGGCCTCCAACAATGAGCAGTTCTTC. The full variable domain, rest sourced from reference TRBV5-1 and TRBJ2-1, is KAGVTQTPRYLIKTRGQQVTLSCSPISGHRSVSWYQQTPGQGLQFLFEYFSETQRNKGNFPGRFSGRQFSNSRSEMNVSTLELGDSALYLCASSLREASNNEQFFGPGTRLTVL.

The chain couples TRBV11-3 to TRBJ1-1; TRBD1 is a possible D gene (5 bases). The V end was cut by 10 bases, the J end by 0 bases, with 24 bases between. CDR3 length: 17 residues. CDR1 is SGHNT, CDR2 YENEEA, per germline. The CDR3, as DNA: TGTGCCACCTCTAAACCAAGAGGGGATCGGTTGAACACTGAAGCTTTCTTT. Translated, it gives CATSKPRGDRLNTEAFF.

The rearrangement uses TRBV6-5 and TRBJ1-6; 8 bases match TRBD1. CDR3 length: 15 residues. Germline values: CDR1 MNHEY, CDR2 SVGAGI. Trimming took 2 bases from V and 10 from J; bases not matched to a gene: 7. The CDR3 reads CASSYGTGGLSPLHF. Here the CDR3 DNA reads TGTGCCAGCAGTTACGGTACAGGGGGTCTATCACCCCTCCACTTT.

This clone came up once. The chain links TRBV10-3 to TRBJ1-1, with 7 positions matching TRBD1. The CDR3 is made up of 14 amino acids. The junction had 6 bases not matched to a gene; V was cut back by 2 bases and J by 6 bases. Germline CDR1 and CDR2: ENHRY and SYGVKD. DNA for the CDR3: TGTGCCATCAGTGAGACTGAGGGGGCACCTGAAGCTTTCTTT. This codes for CAISETEGAPEAFF.

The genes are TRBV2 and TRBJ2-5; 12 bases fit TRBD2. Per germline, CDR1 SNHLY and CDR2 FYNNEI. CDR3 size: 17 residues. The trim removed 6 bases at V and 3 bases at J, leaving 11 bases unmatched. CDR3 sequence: CASRNPSSGGAKETQYF. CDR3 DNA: TGTGCCAGCAGGAACCCCTCTAGCGGGGGGGCAAAAGAGACCCAGTACTTC.

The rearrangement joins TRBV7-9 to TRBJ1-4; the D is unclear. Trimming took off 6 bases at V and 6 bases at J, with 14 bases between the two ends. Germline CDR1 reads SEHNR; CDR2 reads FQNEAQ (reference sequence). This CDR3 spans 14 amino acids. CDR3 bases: TGTGCCAGCAGTTTCATGTCCGGCTATGAAAAACTGTTTTTT. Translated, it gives CASSFMSGYEKLFF.

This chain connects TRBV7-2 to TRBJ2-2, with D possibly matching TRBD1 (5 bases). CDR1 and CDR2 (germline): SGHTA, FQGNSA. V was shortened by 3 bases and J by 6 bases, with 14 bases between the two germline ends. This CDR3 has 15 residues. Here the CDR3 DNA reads TGTGCCAGCAGCTTCCCTGCGGTAGGGGCCGGGGAGCTGTTTTTT. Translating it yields CASSFPAVGAGELFF.

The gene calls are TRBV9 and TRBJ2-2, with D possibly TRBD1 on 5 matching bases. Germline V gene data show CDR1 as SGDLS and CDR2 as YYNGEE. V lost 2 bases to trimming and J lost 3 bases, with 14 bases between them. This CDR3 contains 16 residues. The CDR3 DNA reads TGTGCCAGCAGCGTTGACTGGGGCATGGACACCGGGGAGCTGTTTTTT. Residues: CASSVDWGMDTGELFF.

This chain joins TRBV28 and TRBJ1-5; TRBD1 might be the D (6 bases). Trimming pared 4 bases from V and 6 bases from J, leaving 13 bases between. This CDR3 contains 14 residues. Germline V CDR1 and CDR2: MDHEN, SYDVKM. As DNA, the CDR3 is TGTGCCAGCAGTTCAACCTACAGGGCTCAGCCCCAGCATTTT. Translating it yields CASSSTYRAQPQHF. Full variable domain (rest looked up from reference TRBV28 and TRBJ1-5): DVKVTQSSRYLVKRTGEKVFLECVQDMDHENMFWYRQDPGLGLRLIYFSYDVKMKEKGDIPEGYSVSREKKERFSLILESASTNQTSMYLCASSSTYRAQPQHFGDGTRLSIL.